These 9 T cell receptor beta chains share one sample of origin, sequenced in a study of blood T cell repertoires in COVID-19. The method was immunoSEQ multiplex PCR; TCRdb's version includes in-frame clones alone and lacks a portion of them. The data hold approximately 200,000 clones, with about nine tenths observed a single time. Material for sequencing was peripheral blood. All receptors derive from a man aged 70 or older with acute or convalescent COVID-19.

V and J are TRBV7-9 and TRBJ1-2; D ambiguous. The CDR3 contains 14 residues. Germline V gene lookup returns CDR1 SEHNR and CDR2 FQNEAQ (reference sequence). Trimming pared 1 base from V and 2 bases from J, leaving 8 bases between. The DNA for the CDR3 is TGTGCCAGCAGCTTAGTTCCGGTAAACTATGGCTACACCTTC. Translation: CASSLVPVNYGYTF.

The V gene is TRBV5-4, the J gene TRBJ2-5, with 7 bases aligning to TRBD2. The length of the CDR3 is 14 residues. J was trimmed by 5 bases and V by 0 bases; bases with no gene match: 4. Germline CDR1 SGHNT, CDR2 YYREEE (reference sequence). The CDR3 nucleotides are TGTGCCAGCAGCTTGGAATGGGAGGGGGAGACCCAGTACTTC. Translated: CASSLEWEGETQYF.

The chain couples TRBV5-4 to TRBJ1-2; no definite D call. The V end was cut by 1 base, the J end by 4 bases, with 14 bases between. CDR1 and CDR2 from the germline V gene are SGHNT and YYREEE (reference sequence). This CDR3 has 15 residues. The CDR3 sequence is CASSLTSEIIYGYTF. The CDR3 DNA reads TGTGCCAGCAGCTTGACCAGTGAAATAATCTATGGCTACACCTTC.

CDR3 coding DNA: TGTGCCTGGAGTGAGGTAGCGGGGCCCCAGTACTTC. It translates to CAWSEVAGPQYF. The V and J genes are TRBV30 and TRBJ2-5, with 8 bases that match TRBD2. Trimming cost V 1 base and J 9 bases; bases outside gene matches: 4. The CDR3 covers 12 residues. Germline CDR1 GTSNPN, CDR2 SVGIG (reference sequence).

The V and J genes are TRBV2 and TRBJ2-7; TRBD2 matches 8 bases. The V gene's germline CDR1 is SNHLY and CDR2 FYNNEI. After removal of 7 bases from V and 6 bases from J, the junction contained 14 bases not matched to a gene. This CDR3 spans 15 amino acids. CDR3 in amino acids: CASTPTASGRGEQYF. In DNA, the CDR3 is TGTGCCAGCACCCCAACGGCTAGCGGGCGAGGCGAGCAGTACTTC.

CDR3 nucleotides: TGTGCCAGCAGCTTGGCCGGGGGGGCCAATCAGCCCCAGCATTTT. The encoded protein is CASSLAGGANQPQHF. The V gene is TRBV5-6, the J gene TRBJ1-5; TRBD1 might be the D (6 bases). The V end was cut by 0 bases, the J end by 3 bases, with 10 bases between. This CDR3 contains 15 residues. Germline CDR1 reads SGHDT; CDR2 reads YYEEEE.

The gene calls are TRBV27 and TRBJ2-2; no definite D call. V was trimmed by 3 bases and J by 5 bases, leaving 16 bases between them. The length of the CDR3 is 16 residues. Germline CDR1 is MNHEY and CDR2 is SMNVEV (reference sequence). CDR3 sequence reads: CASSFSRLGLTGELFF. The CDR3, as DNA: TGTGCCAGCAGTTTTAGTCGGCTGGGCTTGACCGGGGAGCTGTTTTTT.

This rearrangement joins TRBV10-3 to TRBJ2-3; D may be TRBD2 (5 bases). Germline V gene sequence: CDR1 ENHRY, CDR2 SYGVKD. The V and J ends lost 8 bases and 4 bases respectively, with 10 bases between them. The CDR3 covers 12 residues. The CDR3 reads CAIRRDADTQYF. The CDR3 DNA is TGTGCCATCCGCCGGGATGCAGATACGCAGTATTTT.

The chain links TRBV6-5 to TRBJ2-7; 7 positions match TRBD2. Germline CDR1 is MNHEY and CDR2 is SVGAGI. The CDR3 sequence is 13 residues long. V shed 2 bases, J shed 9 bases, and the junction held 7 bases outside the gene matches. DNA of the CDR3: TGTGCCAGCAGTTACGAAGCGGGGACTCGGCAGTACTTC. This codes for CASSYEAGTRQYF.